This is a list of T cell receptor beta chains from one sample in a study of cytomegalovirus exposure and HLA in healthy donors. Sequencing used immunoSEQ multiplex PCR; TCRdb keeps in-frame clones, though not all of them. The profile covers more than 100,000 clones, with about 76% appearing a single time and 1.1% to 1.5% taken by the ten largest. The sequencing input was PBMCs. These receptors came from a woman in her thirties or forties in good health and CMV-seronegative. Each CDR3 is given with its conserved first and last residue. D genes are given only for firm matches. Clone size is not always given. Where it is, it says once, few, many or a class for expanded clones.

j_call | v_call | d_call | clone_size | cdr3_nt | cdr3_aa
TRBJ1-2 | TRBV28 | TRBD1 | - | TGTGCCAGCAGGTCGGGACAGGGAAACTATGGCTACACCTTC | CASRSGQGNYGYTF
TRBJ2-7 | TRBV18 | - | once | TGTGCCAGCTCACCCCCCGGGGGAGTCTACGAGCAGTACTTC | CASSPPGGVYEQYF
TRBJ1-5 | TRBV7-2 | TRBD1 | few | TGTGCCAGCAGCTACAGGGGGAATCAGCCCCAGCATTTT | CASSYRGNQPQHF
TRBJ1-5 | TRBV7-2 | TRBD1 | - | TGTGCCAGCAGGCCAGGGGGCCAGAACAATCAGCCCCAGCATTTT | CASRPGGQNNQPQHF
TRBJ2-7 | TRBV5-4 | TRBD2 | few | TGTGCCAGCAGCTTCTTAGCGGGGGATTCCTACGAGCAGTACTTC | CASSFLAGDSYEQYF
TRBJ1-5 | TRBV27 | - | - | TGTGCCAGCAGTGGCAGGGTTAATCAGGCCCAGCATTTT | CASSGRVNQAQHF
TRBJ1-1 | TRBV9 | TRBD1 | - | TGTGCCAGCAGCGTAGAGTATGGGACAGGGGGGACTGAAGCTTTCTTT | CASSVEYGTGGTEAFF
TRBJ2-2 | TRBV5-4 | TRBD2 | - | TGTGCCAGCAGGCAAGCGGGGGGGAAAACCGGGGAGCTGTTTTTT | CASRQAGGKTGELFF
TRBJ2-1 | TRBV9 | TRBD2 | - | TGTGCCAGCAGGGAGCTCGGGACTAGCGGGGGGGCTGATAATGAGCAGTTCTTC | CASRELGTSGGADNEQFF
TRBJ2-7 | TRBV7-9 | - | - | TGTTCCAGCAGCGACCCGCGGAGCCTGGGGCTCTACGAGCAGTACTTC | CSSSDPRSLGLYEQYF
TRBJ2-3 | TRBV29-1 | - | - | TGCAGCGTTCGGACCGGGGGTACAGATACGCAGTATTTT | CSVRTGGTDTQYF
TRBJ1-1 | TRBV6-5 | - | - | TGTGCCAGCAGTTACTACGGGGGAGCTTTCTTT | CASSYYGGAFF
TRBJ1-5 | TRBV28 | - | - | TGTGCCAGCAGTCCCCCTAGGCAGGGAGGGACGCAGCCCCAGCATTTT | CASSPPRQGGTQPQHF
TRBJ1-2 | TRBV19 | TRBD1 | - | TGTGCCAGTAGTATAGGCCGACAGGGTGGAGGCTACACCTTC | CASSIGRQGGGYTF
TRBJ2-7 | TRBV5-1 | TRBD1 | few | TGCGCCAGCAGCAATTTACAGGGGGTCGAGCAGTACTTC | CASSNLQGVEQYF
TRBJ1-2 | TRBV9 | TRBD1 | once | TGTGCCAGCAGCGTAGCCTCGGGACAGGTGTATGGCTACACCTTC | CASSVASGQVYGYTF
TRBJ1-5 | TRBV29-1 | - | - | TGCAGCGTACCAGGGACCGGGGGTCAGCCCCAGCATTTT | CSVPGTGGQPQHF
TRBJ1-2 | TRBV27 | TRBD1 | - | TGTGCCAGCAGTTTATCATGGCAGGGGGGCTTAGTCTATGGCTACACCTTC | CASSLSWQGGLVYGYTF
TRBJ2-2 | TRBV6-1 | TRBD1 | - | TGTGCCGGGGGCACGGACAGGGGGCGAACCGGGGAGCTGTTTTTT | CAGGTDRGRTGELFF
TRBJ1-2 | TRBV6-6 | - | - | TGTGCCAGCAGTTACTCGCGACGCGGCTTTGGCTACACCTTC | CASSYSRRGFGYTF
TRBJ1-6 | TRBV7-6 | - | - | TGTGCCAGCAGCCAATCTGAGAATTCACCCCTCCACTTT | CASSQSENSPLHF
TRBJ1-1 | TRBV2 | - | - | TGTGCCAGCAGTGATGAGGGCCCTGGGGTCTTT | CASSDEGPGVF
TRBJ1-1 | TRBV13 | - | few | TGTGCCAGCAGCTTAGAAGGGGATATTGAAGCTTTCACTGAAGCTTTCTTT | CASSLEGDIEAFTEAFF
TRBJ2-2 | TRBV9 | TRBD2 | - | TGTGCCAGCAGCGTAGATGGACTAGCAACCGGGGAGCTGTTTTTT | CASSVDGLATGELFF
TRBJ1-4 | TRBV27 | - | - | TGTGCCAGCACCGACAAGGTTGGAAAACTGTTTTTT | CASTDKVGKLFF
TRBJ1-2 | TRBV2 | TRBD1 | once | TGTGCCAGCAGGTACAGGGGAGCGAGTAACTATGGCTACACCTTC | CASRYRGASNYGYTF
TRBJ2-7 | TRBV29-1 | TRBD2 | few | TGCAGCGTCGACGGGGGGACCTACGAGCAGTACTTC | CSVDGGTYEQYF
TRBJ1-5 | TRBV28 | - | - | TGTGCCAGCAAAACCGGGCAGGGGAATTATCAGCCCCAGCATTTT | CASKTGQGNYQPQHF
TRBJ1-1 | TRBV28 | - | - | TGTGCCAGCAGTTTCGATTGGGGAGTTGAAGCTTTCTTT | CASSFDWGVEAFF
TRBJ1-1 | TRBV19 | - | - | TGTGCCAGTAGTCCGATGAAGCCCGTGAACACTGAAGCTTTCTTT | CASSPMKPVNTEAFF
TRBJ1-1 | TRBV15 | - | - | TGTGCCACCAATAGAATTCAGGGGAACACTGAAGCTTTCTTT | CATNRIQGNTEAFF
TRBJ2-5 | TRBV29-1 | - | - | TGCAGCGTTAAAAGGGGGGAGACCCAGTACTTC | CSVKRGETQYF
TRBJ1-2 | TRBV10-3 | - | - | TGTGCCATCAGACAGGACAACTATGGCTACACCTTC | CAIRQDNYGYTF
TRBJ2-7 | TRBV4-1 | TRBD2 | - | TGCGCCAGCAGCCCTGCCCGGGGGGAATTCCGTAGGCAGTACTTC | CASSPARGEFRRQYF
TRBJ1-1 | TRBV5-6 | TRBD1 | - | TGTGCCACTGATAGAGTGCGGGACAGGGTTTTGATGAACACTGAAGCTTTCTTT | CATDRVRDRVLMNTEAFF
TRBJ1-1 | TRBV19 | TRBD1 | - | TGTGCCAGTAGTACCCCTCGGACAGGCTTGAACACTGAAGCTTTCTTT | CASSTPRTGLNTEAFF